The 29 T cell receptor beta chains reported below all come from one sample, sequenced in a study of blood T cells in healthy people across ages. Alongside a J-beta primer mix, a sample-barcoded 5' primer served in a second PCR lasting about 6 to 11 cycles. A single record per CDR3 protein comes from TCRdb applying MiXCR to the 5' RACE reads. The sample carries hundreds of thousands of distinct CDR3 sequences, around 34% recorded once. Sequencing was carried out using blood. The receptors originated from a man aged 18 to 30 in good health.

The rearrangement links TRBV6-6 to TRBJ1-1; D might be TRBD1 (5 bases). The germline gives CDR1 MNHNY, CDR2 SVGAGI (reference sequence). V was pared by 8 bases and J by 12 bases, with 19 bases between. The CDR3 is 12 amino acids. CDR3 nucleotide sequence: TGTGCCAGCGGCGTGGGCCCCAGGGACTCTTTCTTT. Protein: CASGVGPRDSFF.

With respect to this clonotype: A read error may explain this, as a much larger clone is one base away. The J gene is TRBJ2-7, the V gene TRBV7-2; 7 bases align to TRBD2. CDR3 length equals 16 residues. From germline, CDR1 is SGHTA and CDR2 FQGNSA. The junction had 16 bases not matched to a gene; V was cut back by 5 bases and J by 6 bases. The CDR3 reads CASSREASSGLREQYF. CDR3 DNA sequence: TGTGCCAGCAGCCGAGAAGCGTCTAGCGGTCTACGCGAGCAGTACTTC. The variable domain in full, completed from reference TRBV7-2 and TRBJ2-7, reads GAGVSQSPSNKVTEKGKDVELRCDPISGHTALYWYRQSLGQGLEFLIYFQGNSAPDKSGLPSDRFSAERTGGSVSTLTIQRTQQEDSAVYLCASSREASSGLREQYFGPGTRLTVT.

This clonotype was seen only a few times. CDR3 region: CASRVSNSPLHF. In DNA, the CDR3 is TGTGCCAGCCGGGTCTCAAATTCACCCCTCCACTTT. V is TRBV6-5 and J is TRBJ1-6; D is ambiguous. Germline loops: CDR1 MNHEY, CDR2 SVGAGI. CDR3 length: 12 amino acids. Trimming left V 8 bases short and J 7 bases short, with 9 bases between.

This clonotype was picked up a small number of times. DNA of the CDR3: TGTGCCAGCAGCGTACAGGGCTTGACAGATACGCAGTATTTT. Amino acid sequence: CASSVQGLTDTQYF. The chain uses TRBV9 and TRBJ2-3; TRBD1 is a possible D gene (5 bases). Germline-derived CDR1 and CDR2 are SGDLS and YYNGEE. Trimming took off 1 base at V and 3 bases at J, with 9 bases between the two ends. The CDR3 spans 14 residues.

The V gene is TRBV20-1, the J gene TRBJ1-1; no firm D call. Trimming took off 5 bases at V and 11 bases at J, with 15 bases between the two ends. Germline-derived CDR1 and CDR2 are DFQATT and SNEGSKA (reference sequence). CDR3 length: 11 amino acids. As DNA, the CDR3 is TGCAGTGCTTCAACGGCCGCCCTGGCTTTCTTT. Amino acid sequence: CSASTAALAFF.

Points on this clonotype: A much larger clone differs by one base, so this may be a read error. The chain is built from TRBV10-3 and TRBJ2-3; D unclear. Germline-derived CDR1 and CDR2 are ENHRY and SYGVKD. CDR3 length: 12 amino acids. Here the CDR3 DNA reads TGTGCCACCAGTGACGGACGAGGTCAGCGGTATTTT. Translated, it gives CATSDGRGQRYF.

This clonotype occurred a few times. Written as DNA, the CDR3 is TGTGCCAGCAGGCCCGGTAGGGGGCAAGAGACCCAGTACTTC. Protein: CASRPGRGQETQYF. The J gene is TRBJ2-5, the V gene TRBV7-6; perhaps TRBD1 as D (6 bases). V was pared by 6 bases and J by 2 bases, with 13 bases between. This CDR3 is built from 14 residues. Germline V gene lookup returns CDR1 SGHVS and CDR2 FNYEAQ.

This rearrangement joins TRBV12-3 or TRBV12-4 to TRBJ1-2; possible D gene TRBD1, 6 bases. CDR3 size: 13 residues. V lost 5 bases to trimming and J lost 4 bases, with 11 bases between them. Here the CDR3 DNA reads TGTGCCAGCAGTCGGGACACCGTCTATGGCTACACCTTC. Encoded protein: CASSRDTVYGYTF.

This clonotype was seen more than once but under ten times. The rearrangement uses TRBV11-2 and TRBJ2-1, with 7 positions matching TRBD2. Germline CDR1 SGHAT, CDR2 FQNNGV. The CDR3 consists of 17 residues. J gave up 5 bases and V 6 bases, and 16 bases lay outside the gene matches. The CDR3 coding sequence is TGTGCCAGCAGTCAGCGCGTCAGCGGGGCGACCAACAATGAGCAGTTCTTC. Translating it yields CASSQRVSGATNNEQFF. The full variable domain, with the rest looked up from reference TRBV11-2 and TRBJ2-1, is EAGVAQSPRYKIIEKRQSVAFWCNPISGHATLYWYQQILGQGPKLLIQFQNNGVVDDSQLPKDRFSAERLKGVDSTLKIQPAKLEDSAVYLCASSQRVSGATNNEQFFGPGTRLTVL.

This clonotype has at least ten counts. The V and J genes are TRBV5-1 and TRBJ2-5; TRBD2 matches 10 bases. The CDR3 covers 16 residues. V lost 1 base to trimming and J lost 2 bases; unmatched junction nucleotides: 5. Germline loops: CDR1 SGHRS, CDR2 YFSETQ. The CDR3, as DNA: TGCGCCAGCAGCTTGTTACTAGCGGGACAACAAGAGACCCAGTACTTC. Protein: CASSLLLAGQQETQYF.

This chain connects TRBV5-1 to TRBJ2-1, with 9 bases aligning to TRBD1. Trimming took 1 base from V and 7 from J; bases not matched to a gene: 9. The CDR3 sequence is 16 residues long. Germline-derived CDR1 and CDR2 are SGHRS and YFSETQ. This CDR3 reads CASSLKDRGPVNEQFF. CDR3 DNA: TGCGCCAGCAGCTTGAAGGACAGGGGCCCCGTTAATGAGCAGTTCTTC.

DNA for the CDR3: TGTGCCAGCAGCCGACTAGCGGGGGATCAAGAGACCCAGTACTTC. Amino acids: CASSRLAGDQETQYF. This chain links TRBV6-6 with TRBJ2-5; TRBD2 matches at 12 bases. Germline V lookup: CDR1 MNHNY, CDR2 SVGAGI (reference sequence). This CDR3 comprises 15 residues. J lost 2 bases, V lost 6 bases, and 4 bases had no gene match.

This chain joins TRBV20-1 and TRBJ2-6; tentatively, D is TRBD2 (5 bases). CDR1 is DFQATT and CDR2 is SNEGSKA in the germline V gene (reference sequence). Trimming stripped 5 bases from V and 4 bases from J, with 9 bases between. The CDR3 is 13 amino acids. The CDR3 sequence is CSARGHGANVLTF. The CDR3 nucleotides read TGCAGTGCTCGAGGGCACGGGGCCAACGTCCTGACTTTC.

This rearrangement joins TRBV27 to TRBJ2-3, with D perhaps TRBD2 (6 bases). In germline, CDR1 is MNHEY, CDR2 SMNVEV (reference sequence). Between the trimmed V and J ends, which lost 5 bases and 11 bases, there was a span of 11 bases. The CDR3 is made up of 11 amino acids. As DNA, the CDR3 is TGTGCCAGCAGTCCGGCGCGGGGGCAGTATTTT. Translation: CASSPARGQYF.

The chain uses TRBV20-1 and TRBJ2-1, with 9 bases matching TRBD1. Germline assignment: CDR1 DFQATT and CDR2 SNEGSKA (reference sequence). Losses at the gene ends were 7 bases for V and 7 bases for J; bases not matched to a gene: 8. There are 13 residues in the CDR3. The CDR3 DNA reads TGCAGTGTTCCGGGACAGGGTGTAAATGAGCAGTTCTTC. Translated: CSVPGQGVNEQFF.

This clonotype was found a few times. The genes are TRBV20-1 and TRBJ2-1, with 7 bases identical to TRBD1. Near its end, the DNA agrees better with TRBJ2-7, so the J call may be wrong. The germline gives CDR1 DFQATT, CDR2 SNEGSKA (reference sequence). The CDR3 is 14 residues long. The CDR3: CSARETGRYNEQYF. In nucleotides, the CDR3 is TGCAGTGCTAGAGAGACAGGGAGATACAATGAGCAGTACTTC.

This clonotype has just a few counts. The chain joins TRBV6-6 to TRBJ2-2, with D unclear. In germline, CDR1 is MNHNY, CDR2 SVGAGI (reference sequence). The CDR3 loop spans 14 amino acids. The germline V and J ends were trimmed by 6 bases and 0 bases, with 8 bases remaining between them. CDR3 in amino acids: CASRHSANTGELFF. Here the CDR3 DNA reads TGTGCCAGCAGGCACAGCGCGAACACCGGGGAGCTGTTTTTT.

This clonotype was seen ten or more times. The chain uses TRBV9 and TRBJ2-1, with 7 nucleotides matching TRBD1. Unmatched junction bases numbered 4, after V lost 4 bases and J lost 0 bases. In germline, CDR1 is SGDLS, CDR2 YYNGEE. This CDR3 is built from 15 residues. The CDR3 here is CASSPRDSSYNEQFF. The CDR3 nucleotides are TGTGCCAGCAGCCCCAGGGACAGCTCCTACAATGAGCAGTTCTTC.

This clonotype occurred many times. The chain has TRBV12-3 or TRBV12-4 and TRBJ2-3, with D hard to call. CDR3 length: 14 amino acids. V was trimmed by 2 bases and J by 2 bases, leaving 8 bases between them. Written as DNA, the CDR3 is TGTGCCAGCAGTTTATACCCCTACACAGATACGCAGTATTTT. Translated: CASSLYPYTDTQYF.

Notes on this clonotype: A much larger clone differs from this one at a single base, so this may be a read error. The chain has TRBV2 and TRBJ2-3; D is possibly TRBD1 or TRBD2 (5 bases each). The germline V gene has CDR1 SNHLY and CDR2 FYNNEI. This CDR3 has 13 residues. The CDR3 coding sequence is TGTACCAGCAGCAGGGACGGCACAGATACGCAGTATTTT. Translated, it gives CTSSRDGTDTQYF.

This clonotype came up many times. The J gene is TRBJ1-6, the V gene TRBV4-3; a possible D gene is TRBD1 (5 bases). Trimming took 0 bases from V and 13 from J, leaving 10 bases between them. Germline V CDR1 and CDR2: LGHNA, YSLEER. CDR3 size: 13 residues. The CDR3 here is CASSQDQGDPLHF. CDR3 in DNA: TGCGCCAGCAGCCAAGATCAAGGGGACCCCCTCCACTTT.

Ten or more counts support this clonotype. This chain uses TRBV6-2 or TRBV6-3 with TRBJ2-1; 8 bases align to TRBD1. Losses at the gene ends were 4 bases for V and 4 bases for J; bases not matched to a gene: 6. The CDR3 extends over 15 amino acids. Per germline, CDR1 MNHEY and CDR2 SVGEGT. The CDR3 protein is CASSSRGLGYNEQFF. Here the CDR3 DNA reads TGTGCCAGCAGTTCCAGGGGGCTGGGTTACAATGAGCAGTTCTTC.

The chain couples TRBV10-3 to TRBJ1-1, with 7 bases fitting TRBD1. CDR3 length equals 12 residues. With V trimmed by 8 bases and J by 0 bases, 0 bases remained unmatched. Germline V gene sequence: CDR1 ENHRY, CDR2 SYGVKD. The chain's CDR3 is CAIGTVNTEAFF. CDR3 nucleotide sequence: TGTGCCATCGGGACAGTGAACACTGAAGCTTTCTTT.

This clonotype was observed a few times. The gene calls are TRBV5-5 and TRBJ1-5; D uncertain. The CDR3 has 15 amino acids. Germline V gives CDR1 SGHKS, CDR2 YYEKEE (reference sequence). Trimming cost V 4 bases and J 0 bases, with 11 bases left between them. The CDR3 DNA reads as TGTGCCAGCAGCCCCCAGGCTTATAGCAATCAGCCCCAGCATTTT. As protein: CASSPQAYSNQPQHF.

Many counts were recorded for this clonotype. The V call is TRBV21-1, the J call TRBJ1-2. TRBV21-1 constitutes a pseudogene. The CDR3 totals 15 residues. CDR3 DNA: TGTGCCAGCAGCAAAGCGGGCAGAACTAACTATGGCTACACCTTC. Protein: CASSKAGRTNYGYTF.

The chain is built from TRBV20-1 and TRBJ1-1; D is possibly TRBD1 (5 bases). Germline V gives CDR1 DFQATT, CDR2 SNEGSKA (reference sequence). The CDR3 has 18 amino acids. The ends were cut back, 5 bases at V and 1 base at J, with 26 bases in the middle. The CDR3: CSAPFRQGTDLSNTEAFF. The CDR3 region has the DNA TGCAGTGCTCCCTTTCGACAAGGGACTGACCTTTCGAACACTGAAGCTTTCTTT.

The V and J genes are TRBV20-1 and TRBJ2-1, with D possibly TRBD2 on 6 matching bases. This CDR3 spans 16 amino acids. Germline CDR1 and CDR2: DFQATT and SNEGSKA (reference sequence). Trimming left V 2 bases short and J 4 bases short, with 18 bases between. The CDR3 DNA follows: TGCAGTGCTAGATTCTGGGGGGAGCCACCATACAATGAGCAGTTCTTC. This codes for CSARFWGEPPYNEQFF.

This clonotype was detected only a few times. This chain links TRBV30 with TRBJ2-1; D remains unclear. CDR3 size: 11 residues. Germline V CDR1 and CDR2: GTSNPN, SVGIG (reference sequence). V lost 5 bases to trimming and J lost 7 bases, with 9 bases between them. The CDR3 region has the DNA TGTGCCTGGCTGGGGATAAATGAGCAGTTCTTC. Its translation is CAWLGINEQFF.

This clonotype came up many times. The rearrangement uses TRBV24-1 and TRBJ2-1; 9 bases map to TRBD1. Trimming removed 9 bases from V and 5 bases from J; junction bases left unmatched: 7. Germline lookup yields CDR1 KGHDR and CDR2 SFDVKD. This CDR3 is 14 amino acids long. CDR3: CATGDRERNNEQFF. The CDR3 nucleotides are TGTGCCACCGGGGACAGGGAAAGGAACAATGAGCAGTTCTTC.